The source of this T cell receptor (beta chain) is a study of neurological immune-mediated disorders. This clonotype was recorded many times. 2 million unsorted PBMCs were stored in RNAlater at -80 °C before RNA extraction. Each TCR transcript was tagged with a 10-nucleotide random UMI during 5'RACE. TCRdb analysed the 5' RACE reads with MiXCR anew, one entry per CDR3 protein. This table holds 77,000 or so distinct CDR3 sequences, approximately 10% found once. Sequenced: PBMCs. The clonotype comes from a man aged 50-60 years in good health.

CDR3 in amino acids: CASSFDSGGYTF. As DNA, the CDR3 is TGTGCCAGCAGCTTTGACAGTGGCGGCTACACCTTC. The rearrangement joins TRBV7-9 to TRBJ1-2, with D tentatively TRBD1 (5 bases). The germline V gene has CDR1 SEHNR and CDR2 FQNEAQ (reference sequence). The CDR3 consists of 12 residues. The germline V and J ends were trimmed by 3 bases and 8 bases, with 10 bases remaining between them.